The 9 T cell receptor beta chains below were found in one sample sequenced in a study of CD8+ T cells in alopecia areata. TCR sequencing used cDNA made by reverse transcription of extracted RNA. Clones were sequenced by immunoSEQ multiplex PCR, and TCRdb holds only the in-frame ones, with some missing. The repertoire holds 9,500 to 15,000 clones, with roughly 55% as singletons. Samples from alopecia areata patients were lesional scalp punch biopsies and peripheral blood. The specimen was skin. These receptors came from a human donor with alopecia areata.

V and J are TRBV6-5 and TRBJ1-1, with D perhaps matching TRBD1 (6 bases). Per the germline V gene, CDR1 is MNHEY and CDR2 is SVGAGI. Trimming took off 6 bases at V and 1 base at J, with 9 bases between the two ends. CDR3 size: 13 residues. CDR3 DNA sequence: TGTGCCAGCAGACGGACAGAGAACACTGAAGCTTTCTTT. It specifies CASRRTENTEAFF.

The rearrangement joins TRBV18 to TRBJ1-1; unclear D gene. This CDR3 region has 14 residues. Germline V CDR1 and CDR2: KGHSH, LQKENI. V lost 1 base to trimming and J lost 3 bases, with 9 bases between them. The chain's CDR3 is CASSPLREDTEAFF. DNA of the CDR3: TGTGCCAGCTCACCACTTCGGGAGGACACTGAAGCTTTCTTT.

The chain carries TRBV5-1 and TRBJ1-4; TRBD1 agrees at 8 bases. Per germline, CDR1 SGHRS and CDR2 YFSETQ. There are 20 residues in the CDR3. Trimming at V came to 1 base and at J to 0 bases, leaving 14 bases not matched to a gene. The CDR3 DNA reads TGCGCCAGCAGCTTGTCTCCGACAGGGGATTCCCGTGCAACTAATGAAAAACTGTTTTTT. Encoded protein: CASSLSPTGDSRATNEKLFF.

J is TRBJ2-1 and V is TRBV7-6; 11 positions match TRBD1. The germline gives CDR1 SGHVS, CDR2 FNYEAQ. The V segment lost 5 bases and the J segment 5 bases; nucleotides outside the gene matches: 2. The CDR3 consists of 14 residues. DNA of the CDR3: TGTGCCAGCAGCCGGGACAGGGGGGACAATGAGCAGTTCTTC. This translates into CASSRDRGDNEQFF.

A single count supports this clone. This sequence joins TRBV10-2 and TRBJ2-5; 7 nucleotides line up with TRBD2. The DNA end lines up better with TRBJ2-7; the J call may be wrong. This CDR3 spans 15 amino acids. Germline V lookup: CDR1 WSHSY, CDR2 SAAADI. The chain's CDR3 is CASSEPGLGLYEQYF. DNA for the CDR3: TGCGCCAGCAGTGAGCCCGGACTAGGTCTCTACGAGCAGTACTTC.

This clone has only a few counts. This chain's CDR3 is CASSSGSTNEKLFF. The CDR3 DNA follows: TGTGCCAGCAGTTCAGGGTCGACTAATGAAAAACTGTTTTTT. V and J are TRBV28 and TRBJ1-4; D may be TRBD1 (5 bases). The germline V gene encodes CDR1 MDHEN and CDR2 SYDVKM. This CDR3 comprises 14 residues. Trimming removed 4 bases at V and 2 bases at J, with 8 bases between.

The rearrangement links TRBV4-2 to TRBJ2-1; TRBD2 matches 9 bases. The CDR3 runs to 19 residues. The V gene's germline CDR1 is LGHNA and CDR2 YNFKEQ. J was trimmed by 4 bases and V by 0 bases; bases with no gene match: 13. In DNA, the CDR3 is TGTGCCAGCAGCCAAGATCTACCTAGCGGGAAGGGGGGTTACAATGAGCAGTTCTTC. Amino acid sequence: CASSQDLPSGKGGYNEQFF.

The chain links TRBV7-2 to TRBJ2-7; tentative D call: TRBD1 (5 bases). This CDR3 is 14 amino acids long. The germline V and J ends were trimmed by 2 bases and 2 bases, with 10 bases remaining between them. Germline V gene data show CDR1 as SGHTA and CDR2 as FQGNSA. The CDR3 region is CASSLFQDTYEQYF. CDR3 DNA sequence: TGTGCCAGCAGCTTATTTCAGGACACCTACGAGCAGTACTTC.

The chain carries TRBV4-3 and TRBJ1-1; no firm D call. V was trimmed by 3 bases and J by 4 bases, leaving 15 bases between them. The CDR3 runs 15 residues. Germline V lookup: CDR1 LGHNA, CDR2 YSLEER. The CDR3 region is CASSHDPRRTTEAFF. CDR3 bases: TGCGCCAGCAGCCACGACCCTAGACGGACCACTGAAGCTTTCTTT.